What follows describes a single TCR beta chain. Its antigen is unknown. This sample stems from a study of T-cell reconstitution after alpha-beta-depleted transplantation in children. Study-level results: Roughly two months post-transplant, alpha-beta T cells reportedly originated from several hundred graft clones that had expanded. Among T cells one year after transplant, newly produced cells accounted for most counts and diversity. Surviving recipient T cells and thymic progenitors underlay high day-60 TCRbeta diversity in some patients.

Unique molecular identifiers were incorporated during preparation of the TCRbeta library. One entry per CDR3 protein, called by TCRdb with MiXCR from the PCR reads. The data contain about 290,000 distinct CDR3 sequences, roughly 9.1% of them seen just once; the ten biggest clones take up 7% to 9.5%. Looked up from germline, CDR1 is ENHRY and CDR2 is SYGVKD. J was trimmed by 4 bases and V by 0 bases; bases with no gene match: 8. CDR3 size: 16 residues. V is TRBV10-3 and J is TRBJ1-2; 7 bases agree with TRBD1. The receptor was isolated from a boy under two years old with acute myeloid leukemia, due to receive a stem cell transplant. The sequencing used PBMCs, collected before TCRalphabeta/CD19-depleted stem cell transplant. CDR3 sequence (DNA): TGTGCCATCAGTGAGTCACCGACCGGGACAGCCTATGGCTACACCTTC. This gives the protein CAISESPTGTAYGYTF.